This T cell receptor beta chain was recorded in a study of regulatory T cells in long-lasting Graves disease. This clonotype came up many times. To make TCR beta libraries, researchers used iRepertoire HTBI primers and Arm-PCR of CDR3 regions. MiXCR, applied by TCRdb to the multiplex PCR reads, yields one record per CDR3 protein. Of approximately 540,000 distinct CDR3 sequences detected, 12% appear once; the ten largest clones hold roughly 8.2%. The time point here: newly diagnosed GD, antithyroid drugs for less than 3 months. PBMC-derived RNA was used for the TCR library. Patients met American Thyroid Association criteria for Graves' disease. Germline trimming cut 0 bases from V and 7 bases from J; bases unmatched to any gene: 6. Germline CDR1 LNHNV, CDR2 YYDKDF (reference sequence). CDR3 size: 15 residues. The data were also submitted as part of a second study, on T cells in Graves' hyperthyroidism and ophthalmopathy.

The genes are TRBV15 and TRBJ2-1, with 7 bases identical to TRBD2. This receptor was identified in a woman between 25 and 40 years old with Graves disease. Here the sequenced sample was peripheral blood mononuclear cells (PBMCs), taken at new diagnosis, from a patient treated with antithyroid drugs. The CDR3 bases are TGTGCCACCAGCAGAGAGCCCCTAGCGGCGAATGAGCAGTTCTTC. It is translated as CATSREPLAANEQFF.